Listed below are T cell receptor beta chains from one sample, sequenced in a study of post-analysis software for immune sequencing data. TCRdb re-derived calls from the PCR reads in MiXCR, one entry per CDR3 protein. The sample records some 690,000 distinct CDR3 sequences, just under 30% being singletons. Material: blood. All receptors derive from a girl aged 10 to 17 with multiple sclerosis. CDR3s include the opening cysteine and the closing phenylalanine or tryptophan. D genes are given only for firm matches. For some rows the clone size is stated as once, few or many, or as a class when expanded; others skip it.

v_call,d_call,j_call,clone_size,cdr3_aa,cdr3_nt
TRBV7-7,NA,TRBJ2-5,NA,CASSLASGWGETQYF,TGTGCTAGCAGCTTAGCGAGTGGCTGGGGGGAGACCCAGTACTTC
TRBV7-2,NA,TRBJ1-5,NA,CASSLEGVGGGQPQHF,TGTGCCAGCAGCTTAGAGGGTGTGGGGGGCGGTCAGCCCCAGCATTTT
TRBV5-1,TRBD2,TRBJ2-1,few,CASSLAGGRDNEQFF,TGCGCCAGCAGCTTGGCCGGCGGGAGGGACAATGAGCAGTTCTTC
TRBV10-3,NA,TRBJ2-5,few,CATAQDPQETQYF,TGTGCCACCGCCCAGGACCCACAAGAGACCCAGTACTTC
TRBV20-1,TRBD2,TRBJ2-5,few,CSVPAGLAGSSRFSETQYF,TGCAGTGTTCCGGCGGGACTAGCGGGGTCCAGCCGGTTTTCAGAGACCCAGTACTTC
TRBV27,TRBD2,TRBJ2-3,few,CASSPNPRSIAGLTDTQYF,TGTGCCAGCAGTCCGAACCCCCGGAGCATAGCGGGACTCACAGATACGCAGTATTTT
TRBV6-2/TRBV6-3,TRBD2,TRBJ2-7,NA,CASRTSGLSSYEQYF,TGTGCCAGCAGGACTAGCGGCCTTAGCTCCTACGAGCAGTACTTC
TRBV27,TRBD2,TRBJ2-1,few,CASSAKMGLAGVVHEQFF,TGTGCCAGCAGTGCAAAGATGGGACTAGCGGGGGTCGTCCATGAGCAGTTCTTC
TRBV5-1,NA,TRBJ2-5,NA,CASSLLGQVQETQYF,TGCGCCAGCAGCTTGTTGGGTCAAGTCCAAGAGACCCAGTACTTC
TRBV6-2/TRBV6-3,NA,TRBJ1-2,NA,CASSYPDAGYAF,TGTGCCAGCAGTTACCCTGACGCAGGCTACGCCTTC
TRBV2,TRBD1,TRBJ1-5,few,CASRLTGRYQPQHF,TGTGCCAGCAGACTGACAGGGAGGTATCAGCCCCAGCATTTT
TRBV5-1,TRBD1,TRBJ2-5,NA,CASSPRGQAAQETQYF,TGCGCCAGCAGCCCGCGAGGACAGGCCGCCCAAGAGACCCAGTACTTC
TRBV7-9,NA,TRBJ1-5,NA,CASSLEGAGSQPQHF,TGTGCCAGCAGCTTAGAAGGGGCAGGGTCTCAGCCCCAGCATTTT
TRBV20-1,NA,TRBJ2-6,NA,CSARVPGANVLTF,TGCAGTGCTAGAGTCCCTGGGGCCAACGTCCTGACTTTC
TRBV7-9,NA,TRBJ2-5,NA,CASSFAGGWQETQYF,TGTGCCAGCAGCTTCGCCGGAGGATGGCAAGAGACCCAGTACTTC
TRBV7-9,NA,TRBJ2-4,few,CASSPTGHPAIQYF,TGTGCCAGCAGCCCTACGGGACACCCGGCAATTCAGTACTTC
TRBV15,NA,TRBJ2-7,many,CAEGVQLRYEQYF,TGTGCCGAGGGTGTCCAGCTGAGGTACGAGCAGTACTTC
TRBV27,TRBD1,TRBJ1-1,NA,CASSYPDREGEAFF,TGTGCCAGCAGTTACCCGGACAGGGAGGGTGAAGCTTTCTTT
TRBV12-3/TRBV12-4,NA,TRBJ1-4,NA,CASSLSGVEKLFF,TGTGCCAGCAGTTTATCGGGGGTTGAAAAACTGTTTTTT
TRBV5-5,NA,TRBJ1-6,NA,CASSSREGPSPLHF,TGTGCCAGCAGCAGTAGAGAGGGGCCCAGCCCCCTCCACTTT
TRBV7-2,TRBD2,TRBJ2-1,few,CASSSRTSGRFYNEQFF,TGTGCCAGCAGCTCACGGACTAGCGGGAGATTCTACAATGAGCAGTTCTTC
TRBV25-1,NA,TRBJ2-1,NA,CASSEVGFLSEQFF,TGTGCCAGCAGTGAGGTAGGATTCCTGTCCGAGCAGTTCTTC
TRBV29-1,NA,TRBJ2-1,NA,CSVVRPHNEQFF,TGCAGCGTTGTCAGGCCCCACAATGAGCAGTTCTTC
TRBV4-3,NA,TRBJ2-3,NA,CASSQDRTGVWDTQYF,TGCGCCAGCAGCCAAGATAGAACAGGTGTATGGGATACGCAGTATTTT
TRBV2,TRBD2,TRBJ2-3,few,CASRRLAGVSDTQYF,TGTGCCAGCAGGAGACTAGCGGGAGTATCAGATACGCAGTATTTT
TRBV2,TRBD1,TRBJ1-1,few,CASTRDRGRAFF,TGTGCCAGCACCCGGGACAGGGGTCGAGCTTTCTTT
TRBV29-1,TRBD2,TRBJ2-1,NA,CSVDGAWVSGIMSPAGEQFF,TGCAGCGTTGACGGGGCATGGGTTAGCGGGATCATGAGTCCCGCAGGTGAGCAGTTCTTC
TRBV27,TRBD1,TRBJ2-7,NA,CASSLPKGQGCLVSHEQYF,TGTGCCAGCAGTCTTCCAAAGGGACAGGGATGTTTAGTCTCCCACGAGCAGTACTTC
TRBV5-1,NA,TRBJ1-2,NA,CASSDLYGYTF,TGCGCCAGCAGCGACCTTTATGGCTATACCTTC
TRBV11-2,TRBD1,TRBJ2-7,few,CASSPRDRGVEQYF,TGTGCCAGCAGCCCCCGGGACAGGGGTGTGGAGCAGTACTTC
TRBV24-1,NA,TRBJ2-7,NA,CATSDFTPGRAEEQYF,TGTGCCACCAGTGATTTCACCCCCGGCAGGGCTGAAGAGCAGTACTTC
TRBV12-3/TRBV12-4,TRBD2,TRBJ2-3,NA,CASRRTSGKADTQYF,TGTGCCAGCAGGAGGACTAGCGGGAAGGCAGATACGCAGTATTTT
TRBV20-1,TRBD2,TRBJ2-1,NA,CGARVAGDYNEQFF,TGCGGTGCTAGAGTAGCGGGGGACTACAATGAGCAGTTCTTC
TRBV28,TRBD1,TRBJ2-3,NA,CASSFVRGQGYDTQYF,TGTGCCAGCAGTTTCGTTCGTGGACAGGGTTATGATACGCAGTATTTT
TRBV7-2,NA,TRBJ1-3,NA,CASSPRGRGPGNTIYF,TGTGCCAGCAGCCCCAGGGGCCGTGGGCCTGGAAACACCATATATTTT
TRBV5-4,NA,TRBJ2-5,NA,CASSLILGARPERETQYF,TGTGCCAGCAGCTTGATTCTTGGTGCTAGACCCGAGAGAGAGACCCAGTACTTC
TRBV20-1,NA,TRBJ1-1,NA,CSARFPGFDTEAFF,TGCAGTGCTAGGTTCCCGGGCTTCGACACTGAAGCTTTCTTT
TRBV20-1,NA,TRBJ1-2,few,CSARDGAGPYGYTF,TGCAGTGCTAGAGATGGGGCGGGCCCTTATGGCTACACCTTC
TRBV12-3/TRBV12-4,NA,TRBJ2-3,few,CASSFMGPRVTQYF,TGTGCCAGCAGTTTCATGGGGCCGCGTGTTACGCAGTATTTT
TRBV15,NA,TRBJ1-5,few,CATSRDRGRNQPQHF,TGTGCCACCAGCAGAGATCGTGGCAGAAATCAGCCCCAGCATTTT
TRBV5-1,TRBD1,TRBJ1-1,NA,CASSFHRGPSNTEAFF,TGCGCCAGCAGCTTTCACAGGGGGCCCTCGAACACTGAAGCTTTCTTT
TRBV24-1,TRBD1,TRBJ2-1,NA,CATSDPTGGNYNEQFF,TGTGCCACCAGTGACCCGACAGGGGGTAACTACAATGAGCAGTTCTTC
TRBV28,NA,TRBJ2-1,NA,CASRLLGGKDRRSNEQFF,TGTGCCAGCAGGTTGCTCGGGGGGAAAGACAGGCGAAGTAATGAGCAGTTCTTC